The 26 T cell receptor beta chains below all came from one sample that was sequenced in a study of OX40 agonist ivuxolimab in advanced cancers. Sequencing used immunoSEQ multiplex PCR; TCRdb keeps in-frame clones, though not all of them. The table has 78,000 or so clones, 80% to 95% seen once. Sequencing used CD4+ or CD8+ T cells sorted from blood, obtained in a trial of the OX40 agonist ivuxolimab. The source is an adult with an advanced solid tumor such as melanoma, head and neck, liver or kidney cancer.

This chain connects TRBV28 to TRBJ2-3; D is uncertain. The V gene lost 1 base and the J gene lost 7 bases, with 12 bases spanning the gap. The CDR3 loop spans 14 amino acids. Germline V gene data show CDR1 as MDHEN and CDR2 as SYDVKM. CDR3 region: CASSLLGYLHTQYF. CDR3 DNA: TGTGCCAGCAGTTTATTGGGCTACTTACATACGCAGTATTTT.

The J gene is TRBJ2-7, the V gene TRBV7-9, with 8 bases that match TRBD1. CDR1 SEHNR and CDR2 FQNEAQ come from the germline V gene (reference sequence). This CDR3 has 15 amino acids. Germline trimming cut 3 bases from V and 2 bases from J; bases unmatched to any gene: 6. The CDR3 region has the DNA TGTGCCAGCAGCTTTTTACAGGGGGTCGCCTACGAGCAGTACTTC. It specifies CASSFLQGVAYEQYF.

CDR3 sequence: CASSGGGRGTDTQYF. DNA of the CDR3: TGTGCCAGCAGTGGGGGCGGGCGAGGCACAGATACGCAGTATTTT. The rearrangement links TRBV2 to TRBJ2-3, with D perhaps TRBD1 or TRBD2 (5 bases each). This CDR3 has 15 amino acids. V lost 4 bases and J lost 1, with 12 bases in between. Germline-derived CDR1 and CDR2 are SNHLY and FYNNEI.

The rearrangement joins TRBV6-5 to TRBJ2-7; D ambiguous. V lost 9 bases to trimming and J lost 0 bases, with 12 bases between them. This CDR3 is 13 amino acids long. The V gene's germline CDR1 is MNHEY and CDR2 SVGAGI. The CDR3 here is CARALWSSYEQYF. The CDR3 region has the DNA TGTGCCAGAGCACTTTGGAGCTCCTACGAGCAGTACTTC.

The rearrangement links TRBV7-2 to TRBJ1-3; 7 bases are shared with TRBD1. Unmatched junction bases numbered 3, after V lost 5 bases and J lost 2 bases. The CDR3 contains 14 residues. CDR1 SGHTA and CDR2 FQGNSA come from the germline V gene. This CDR3 is CASSPDRAGNTIYF. For the CDR3, the DNA is TGTGCCAGCAGCCCAGACAGGGCTGGAAACACCATATATTTT.

This chain links TRBV7-8 with TRBJ2-1, with a possible D match to TRBD2 (5 bases). The germline CDR1 and CDR2 sequences are SGHVS and FQNEAQ. Trimming removed 1 base from V and 6 bases from J, with 10 bases in between. The CDR3 contains 14 residues. In DNA form, the CDR3 reads TGTGCCAGCAGCTTAGTCCAAGCGGTCAATGAGCAGTTCTTC. This translates into CASSLVQAVNEQFF.

The chain links TRBV5-6 to TRBJ2-7; 10 bases agree with TRBD1. Trimming took 0 bases from V and 7 from J; bases not matched to a gene: 4. The CDR3 is 14 residues long. Germline CDR1 is SGHDT and CDR2 is YYEEEE. The CDR3 sequence: CASSLGQGAKEQYF. The CDR3 nucleotides read TGTGCCAGCAGCTTGGGACAGGGGGCGAAAGAGCAGTACTTC.

The chain combines TRBV29-1 with TRBJ2-6; no firm D call. The V gene's germline CDR1 is SQVTM and CDR2 ANQGSEA. There are 12 residues in the CDR3. Trimming removed 7 bases at V and 0 bases at J, with 4 bases between. This chain's CDR3 is CSASSGANVLTF. CDR3 in DNA: TGCAGCGCATCCTCTGGGGCCAACGTCCTGACTTTC.

The chain joins TRBV5-6 to TRBJ2-6; no definite D call. The CDR3 is made up of 17 amino acids. Germline V lookup: CDR1 SGHDT, CDR2 YYEEEE. Trimming pared 3 bases from V and 0 bases from J, leaving 13 bases between. The CDR3 region has the DNA TGTGCCAGCAGCTCCGGACCGGGTAACTCTGGGGCCAACGTCCTGACTTTC. Its protein is CASSSGPGNSGANVLTF. Full variable domain (missing parts from reference TRBV5-6 and TRBJ2-6): DAGVTQSPTHLIKTRGQQVTLRCSPKSGHDTVSWYQQALGQGPQFIFQYYEEEERQRGNFPDRFSGHQFPNYSSELNVNALLLGDSALYLCASSSGPGNSGANVLTFGAGSRLTVL.

V is TRBV5-1 and J is TRBJ1-2; a weak D match, TRBD1 (6 bases). Germline V gene sequence: CDR1 SGHRS, CDR2 YFSETQ. This CDR3 has 15 amino acids. V was cut by 3 bases and J by 4 bases, with 16 bases left in between. The CDR3 spells CASSYRRQESYGYTF. The CDR3 DNA reads TGCGCCAGCAGCTACAGAAGACAGGAGAGCTATGGCTACACCTTC. The variable domain in full, with the rest retrieved from reference TRBV5-1 and TRBJ1-2, is KAGVTQTPRYLIKTRGQQVTLSCSPISGHRSVSWYQQTPGQGLQFLFEYFSETQRNKGNFPGRFSGRQFSNSRSEMNVSTLELGDSALYLCASSYRRQESYGYTFGSGTRLTVV.

The rearrangement uses TRBV5-5 and TRBJ1-1, with unresolved D. V lost 4 bases and J 1 base, leaving 5 bases between the germline ends. The CDR3 sequence is 12 residues long. CDR1 is SGHKS and CDR2 is YYEKEE in the germline V gene (reference sequence). The CDR3 nucleotides read TGTGCCAGCAGCCAAGAGAACACTGAAGCTTTCTTT. It specifies CASSQENTEAFF.

The chain employs TRBV7-6 and TRBJ1-1; D gene unclear. CDR3 size: 13 residues. The germline V and J ends were trimmed by 4 bases and 0 bases, with 6 bases remaining between them. CDR1 SGHVS and CDR2 FNYEAQ come from the germline V gene. The CDR3 reads CASSSQMNTEAFF. As DNA, the CDR3 is TGTGCCAGCAGCTCCCAGATGAACACTGAAGCTTTCTTT.

This chain joins TRBV7-2 and TRBJ2-2, with D perhaps TRBD1 (7 bases). The CDR3 contains 17 residues. V lost 6 bases and J 2 bases, leaving 19 bases between the germline ends. CDR1 and CDR2 from the germline V gene are SGHTA and FQGNSA. Here the CDR3 DNA reads TGTGCCAGCAGTCCAAATGGCGGGACAGCTAACACCGGGGAGCTGTTTTTT. Residues: CASSPNGGTANTGELFF.

The chain links TRBV5-1 to TRBJ2-3; 7 bases map to TRBD1. Germline trimming cut 3 bases from V and 0 bases from J; bases unmatched to any gene: 4. This CDR3 has 15 amino acids. Germline V gene sequence: CDR1 SGHRS, CDR2 YFSETQ. CDR3 bases: TGCGCCAGCAGCTCGCAGGGGGATAGCACAGATACGCAGTATTTT. It yields the protein CASSSQGDSTDTQYF.

This chain joins TRBV5-1 and TRBJ2-7; perhaps TRBD1 as D (6 bases). V dropped 4 bases and J dropped 6 bases, with 11 bases sitting between them. CDR1 and CDR2 from the germline V gene are SGHRS and YFSETQ. There are 12 residues in the CDR3. This CDR3 is CASSRQDGEQYF. The CDR3 DNA reads TGCGCCAGCAGCCGACAGGATGGCGAGCAGTACTTC.

J is TRBJ1-4 and V is TRBV11-3, with D uncertain. Trimming shortened V by 4 bases and J by 4 bases, and 16 bases separated the two germline ends. The CDR3 totals 16 residues. Looked up from germline, CDR1 is SGHNT and CDR2 is YENEEA. DNA of the CDR3: TGTGCCAGCAGCTCCGGTTCGCGAGGCCTTAATGAAAAACTGTTTTTT. Its translation is CASSSGSRGLNEKLFF.

J is TRBJ2-3 and V is TRBV5-1; 8 bases align to TRBD1. Germline CDR1 and CDR2: SGHRS and YFSETQ. V was pared by 8 bases and J by 3 bases, with 11 bases of the junction left unmatched. This CDR3 is 15 amino acids long. CDR3 in DNA: TGCGCCAGTTTAGGACAGGGTGCCCTGACAGATACGCAGTATTTT. The encoded protein is CASLGQGALTDTQYF.

The chain combines TRBV28 with TRBJ1-2; tentatively, D is TRBD1 (5 bases). The CDR3 is made up of 15 amino acids. V shed 5 bases and J shed 4 bases, with 17 bases lying between them. CDR1 is MDHEN, CDR2 SYDVKM, per germline. The CDR3 protein is CASSAYAGVGYGYTF. Here the CDR3 DNA reads TGTGCCAGCAGTGCGTACGCGGGGGTCGGCTATGGCTACACCTTC.

This chain uses TRBV6-5 with TRBJ2-7, with D possibly matching TRBD1 (6 bases). This CDR3 contains 14 residues. Germline lookup yields CDR1 MNHEY and CDR2 SVGAGI. V lost 6 bases to trimming and J lost 0 bases, with 12 bases between them. The CDR3: CASSPQGSSYEQYF. The CDR3 DNA reads as TGTGCCAGCAGCCCTCAGGGGTCCTCCTACGAGCAGTACTTC.

This clone is a singleton in its sample. The chain uses TRBV9 and TRBJ1-1; 7 bases match TRBD1. V lost 3 bases, J lost 1 base, and 0 bases stayed unmatched. Per germline, CDR1 SGDLS and CDR2 YYNGEE. The CDR3 sequence is 13 residues long. For the CDR3, the DNA is TGTGCCAGCAGCGGACAGGGGAACACTGAAGCTTTCTTT. It specifies CASSGQGNTEAFF.

This chain links TRBV7-9 with TRBJ1-1; TRBD1 might be the D (5 bases). Per the germline V gene, CDR1 is SEHNR and CDR2 is FQNEAQ (reference sequence). The CDR3 contains 14 residues. The V gene lost 7 bases and the J gene lost 1 base, with 13 bases spanning the gap. The CDR3 region is CASNSGGTNTEAFF. In DNA, the CDR3 is TGTGCCAGCAATAGCGGGGGGACGAACACTGAAGCTTTCTTT.

This clone has only a few counts. V gene TRBV30 combines with J gene TRBJ1-2; 10 bases are shared with TRBD1. Germline CDR1 reads GTSNPN; CDR2 reads SVGIG (reference sequence). Unmatched junction bases numbered 4, after V lost 4 bases and J lost 2 bases. This CDR3 contains 14 residues. The chain's CDR3 is CAWTGDRGNYGYTF. CDR3 bases: TGTGCCTGGACCGGGGACAGGGGAAACTATGGCTACACCTTC.

J is TRBJ1-3 and V is TRBV7-2; D unclear. The CDR3 contains 18 residues. Germline V CDR1 and CDR2: SGHTA, FQGNSA. V dropped 5 bases and J dropped 0 bases, with 20 bases sitting between them. CDR3 nucleotide sequence: TGTGCCAGCAGCCCCCAACGGAGTACACCAAACTCTGGAAACACCATATATTTT. This encodes CASSPQRSTPNSGNTIYF.

This chain links TRBV6-5 with TRBJ2-7; 7 bases match TRBD2. V shed 2 bases, J shed 5 bases, and the junction held 9 bases outside the gene matches. CDR1 is MNHEY and CDR2 is SVGAGI in the germline V gene. This CDR3 is built from 15 residues. The CDR3 is CASSYGGGGRNEQYF. Here the CDR3 DNA reads TGTGCCAGCAGTTACGGCGGGGGAGGGAGGAACGAGCAGTACTTC.

V is TRBV5-1 and J is TRBJ2-2, with D possibly being TRBD2 (6 bases). V lost 5 bases to trimming and J lost 7 bases, with 9 bases between them. The CDR3 has 12 amino acids. Germline V gives CDR1 SGHRS, CDR2 YFSETQ. The CDR3 sequence is CASRGGGGELFF. DNA for the CDR3: TGCGCCAGCAGGGGAGGCGGCGGGGAGCTGTTTTTT.

This clone came up once. The chain uses TRBV6-6 and TRBJ2-5; 9 nucleotides line up with TRBD1. The DNA end is more similar to TRBJ2-7, so the J call may be wrong. There are 13 residues in the CDR3. The germline V gene has CDR1 MNHNY and CDR2 SVGAGI (reference sequence). DNA of the CDR3: TGTGCCTCACGTAGACAGGGGGTTTACGAGCAGTACTTC. Protein sequence: CASRRQGVYEQYF.